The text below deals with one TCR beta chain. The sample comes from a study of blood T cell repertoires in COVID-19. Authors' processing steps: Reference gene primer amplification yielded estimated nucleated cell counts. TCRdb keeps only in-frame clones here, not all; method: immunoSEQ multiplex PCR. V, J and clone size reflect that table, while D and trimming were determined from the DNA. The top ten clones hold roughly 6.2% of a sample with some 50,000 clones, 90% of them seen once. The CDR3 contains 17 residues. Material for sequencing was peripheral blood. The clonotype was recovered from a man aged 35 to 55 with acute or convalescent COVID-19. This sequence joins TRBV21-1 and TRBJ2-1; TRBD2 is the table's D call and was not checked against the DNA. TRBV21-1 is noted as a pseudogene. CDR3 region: CASSTSSGSNSYNEQFF. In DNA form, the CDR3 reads TGTGCCAGCAGCACTTCTAGCGGGAGTAATTCCTACAATGAGCAGTTCTTC.